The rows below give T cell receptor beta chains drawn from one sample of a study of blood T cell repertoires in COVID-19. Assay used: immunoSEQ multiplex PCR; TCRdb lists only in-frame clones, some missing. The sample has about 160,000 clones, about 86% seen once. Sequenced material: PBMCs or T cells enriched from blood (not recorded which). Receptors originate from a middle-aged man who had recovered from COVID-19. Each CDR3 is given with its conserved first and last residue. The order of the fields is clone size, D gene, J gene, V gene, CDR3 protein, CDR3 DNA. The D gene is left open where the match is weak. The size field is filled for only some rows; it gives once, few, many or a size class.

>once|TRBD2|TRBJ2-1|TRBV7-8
CASSFRTSGGIEQFF
TGTGCCAGCAGCTTCCGGACTAGCGGGGGCATCGAGCAGTTCTTC
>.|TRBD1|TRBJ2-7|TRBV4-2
CASSPDRGETYEQYF
TGTGCCAGCAGCCCCGACAGGGGAGAGACCTACGAGCAGTACTTC
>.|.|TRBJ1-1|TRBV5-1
CASSLEGVAEAFF
TGCGCCAGCAGCTTGGAAGGGGTGGCTGAAGCTTTCTTT
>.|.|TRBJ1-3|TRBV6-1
CASSEKGGSGNTIYF
TGTGCCAGCAGTGAAAAAGGGGGCTCTGGAAACACCATATATTTT
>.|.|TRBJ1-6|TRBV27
CASSTTGPNSPLHF
TGTGCCAGCAGTACAACAGGGCCTAATTCACCCCTCCACTTT
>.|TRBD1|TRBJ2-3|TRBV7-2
CASSLLGTGFTDTQYF
TGTGCCAGCAGCTTACTGGGGACAGGATTCACAGATACGCAGTATTTT
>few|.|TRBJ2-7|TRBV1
CTSSQKRELYEQYF
TGCACCAGCAGCCAAAAGAGGGAGCTTTACGAGCAGTACTTC
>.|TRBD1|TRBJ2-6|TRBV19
CASTAQGAGANVLTF
TGTGCCAGTACTGCCCAGGGGGCTGGGGCCAACGTCCTGACTTTC
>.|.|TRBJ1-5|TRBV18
CASSLKSGSNQPQHF
TGTGCCAGCTCTCTCAAGTCAGGTAGCAATCAGCCCCAGCATTTT
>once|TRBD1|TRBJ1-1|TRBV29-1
CSVRPGGNTEAFF
TGCAGCGTCCGCCCAGGGGGGAACACTGAAGCTTTCTTT
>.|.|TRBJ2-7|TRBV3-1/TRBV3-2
CASSQGGNSYEQYF
TGTGCCAGCAGCCAAGGCGGAAACTCCTACGAGCAGTACTTC
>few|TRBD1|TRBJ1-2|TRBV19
CASSRTGGTNYGYTF
TGTGCCAGTAGTAGGACAGGGGGAACAAACTATGGCTACACCTTC
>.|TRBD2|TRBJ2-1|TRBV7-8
CASSKGLAGAQSSYNEQFF
TGTGCCAGCAGCAAAGGACTAGCGGGGGCCCAGAGCTCCTACAATGAGCAGTTCTTC
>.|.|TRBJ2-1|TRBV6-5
CASSYSGGAKGNEQFF
TGTGCCAGCAGTTACTCGGGGGGGGCTAAAGGCAATGAGCAGTTCTTC
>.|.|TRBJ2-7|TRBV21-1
CASSKEEAGGKYEQYF
TGTGCCAGCAGCAAAGAAGAGGCAGGGGGCAAGTACGAGCAGTACTTC
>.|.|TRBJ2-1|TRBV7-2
CASSLAMRNNEQFF
TGTGCCAGCAGCTTAGCGATGAGGAACAATGAGCAGTTCTTC
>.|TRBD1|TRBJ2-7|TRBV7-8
CASDPTGTGGYEQYF
TGTGCCAGCGACCCAACCGGGACAGGGGGCTACGAGCAGTACTTC
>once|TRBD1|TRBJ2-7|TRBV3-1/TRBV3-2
CASSSGTDYEQYF
TGTGCCAGCTCGTCCGGGACAGACTACGAGCAGTACTTC
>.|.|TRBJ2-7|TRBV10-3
CAIRQTENYEQYF
TGTGCCATCAGACAAACAGAGAACTACGAGCAGTACTTC
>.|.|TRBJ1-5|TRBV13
CASSLRGGVGNTNQPQHF
TGTGCCAGCAGCTTAAGGGGTGGTGTGGGGAACACCAATCAGCCCCAGCATTTT
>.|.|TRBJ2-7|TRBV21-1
CASTLRTGYEQYF
TGTGCCAGCACCCTGAGGACAGGCTACGAGCAGTACTTC
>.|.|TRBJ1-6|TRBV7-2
CASSLGVRSSYNSPLHF
TGTGCCAGCAGCTTAGGAGTAAGGAGCTCCTATAATTCACCCCTCCACTTT
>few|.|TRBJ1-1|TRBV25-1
CASNPPEGMNTEAFF
TGTGCCAGCAACCCTCCAGAGGGAATGAACACTGAAGCTTTCTTT
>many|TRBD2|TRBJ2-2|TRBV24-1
CATSDPGTSGGTNTGELFF
TGTGCCACCAGTGACCCTGGGACTAGCGGGGGCACGAACACCGGGGAGCTGTTTTTT
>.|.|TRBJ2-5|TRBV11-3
CASSSGGPGETQYF
TGTGCCAGCAGCTCCGGGGGGCCCGGAGAGACCCAGTACTTC
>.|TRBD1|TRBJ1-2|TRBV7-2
CASSGTGTYGYTF
TGTGCCAGCAGCGGGACAGGGACCTATGGCTACACCTTC
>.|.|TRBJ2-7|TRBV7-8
CASSSRQDYEQYF
TGTGCCAGCAGCTCAAGACAGGATTACGAGCAGTACTTC
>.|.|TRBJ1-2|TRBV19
CASEGGTLNYGYTF
TGTGCCAGTGAGGGGGGGACACTAAACTATGGCTACACCTTC
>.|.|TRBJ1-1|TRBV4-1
CASSTPLNTEAFF
TGCGCCAGCAGTACTCCCCTGAACACTGAAGCTTTCTTT
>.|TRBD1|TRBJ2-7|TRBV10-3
CAISEGQGAYEQYF
TGTGCCATCAGTGAGGGACAGGGTGCCTACGAGCAGTACTTC
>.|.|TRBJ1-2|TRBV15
CATSRNGGADGYTF
TGTGCCACCAGTAGGAATGGGGGCGCGGATGGCTACACCTTC
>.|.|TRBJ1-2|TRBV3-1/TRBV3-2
CASSQDLGNRVFSGYTF
TGTGCCAGCAGCCAAGATCTGGGAAACAGGGTCTTTTCTGGCTACACCTTC
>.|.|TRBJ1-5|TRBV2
CASSEIVANNQPQHF
TGTGCCAGCAGTGAAATTGTGGCAAATAATCAGCCCCAGCATTTT
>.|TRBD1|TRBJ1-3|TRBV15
CATSNEGAAGNTIYF
TGTGCCACCAGCAACGAGGGGGCTGCTGGAAACACCATATATTTT
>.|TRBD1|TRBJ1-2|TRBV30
CAWSDRGLGAGYTF
TGTGCCTGGAGTGACAGGGGGCTAGGAGCTGGCTACACCTTC
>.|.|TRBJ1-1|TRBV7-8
CASSGRRVPLEAFF
TGTGCCAGCAGCGGACGCAGGGTCCCGCTAGAGGCTTTCTTT
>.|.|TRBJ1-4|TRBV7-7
CASSLEFGEKLFF
TGTGCCAGCAGCTTAGAATTCGGGGAAAAACTGTTTTTT
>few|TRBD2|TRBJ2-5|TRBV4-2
CASSPRVAGGETQYF
TGTGCCAGCAGCCCCCGGGTAGCGGGGGGGGAGACCCAGTACTTC
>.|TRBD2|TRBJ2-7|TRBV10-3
CAISLQGLAGGGGQYF
TGTGCCATCAGCCTACAGGGACTAGCGGGGGGCGGCGGGCAGTACTTC
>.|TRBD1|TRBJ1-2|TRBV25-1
CASSEYRTGGGYTF
TGTGCCAGCAGTGAATATAGGACAGGGGGCGGCTACACCTTC
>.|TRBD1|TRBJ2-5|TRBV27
CASRNRDRGWGTQYF
TGTGCCAGCCGCAATCGGGACAGGGGTTGGGGGACCCAGTACTTC
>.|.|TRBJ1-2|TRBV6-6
CASTQGRGNYGYTF
TGTGCCAGCACCCAGGGGAGGGGTAACTATGGCTACACCTTC
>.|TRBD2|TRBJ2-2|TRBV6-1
CASSELAGGTGELFF
TGTGCCAGCAGTGAACTAGCGGGGGGCACCGGGGAGCTGTTTTTT
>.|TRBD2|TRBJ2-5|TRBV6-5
CASSYASGGAETQYF
TGTGCCAGCAGTTACGCTAGCGGGGGGGCAGAGACCCAGTACTTC
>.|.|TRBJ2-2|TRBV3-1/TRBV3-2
CASSRGGSRTGELFF
TGTGCCAGCAGCCGTGGGGGGAGTCGGACCGGGGAGCTGTTTTTT
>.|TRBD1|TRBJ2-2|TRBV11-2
CASSFSGTGKTGELFF
TGTGCCAGCAGCTTTTCCGGGACAGGGAAGACCGGGGAGCTGTTTTTT
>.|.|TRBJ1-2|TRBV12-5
CASGHQVMGYGYTF
TGTGCTAGTGGCCACCAGGTAATGGGCTATGGCTACACCTTC
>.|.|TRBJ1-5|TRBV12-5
CASGLVDRYSNQPQHF
TGTGCTAGTGGTTTGGTAGACAGATATAGCAATCAGCCCCAGCATTTT
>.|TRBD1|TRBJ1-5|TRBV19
CASSRRDSSFLSNQPQHF
TGTGCCAGTAGTCGGCGGGACAGCAGCTTTCTTAGCAATCAGCCCCAGCATTTT
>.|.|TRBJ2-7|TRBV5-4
CASSTQSRDSYEQYF
TGTGCCAGCAGCACACAAAGTCGGGACTCCTACGAGCAGTACTTC
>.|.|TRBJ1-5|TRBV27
CASSLWGGGNQPQHF
TGTGCCAGCAGTTTATGGGGAGGAGGCAATCAGCCCCAGCATTTT